Listed here is a single TCR beta chain. Its antigen remains unidentified. PCR involved 60 Vbeta and 13 Jbeta primers. This table comes from immunoSEQ multiplex PCR, and its TCRdb copy is limited to in-frame clones, with some not included. The sample holds about 100,000 clones, around 76% seen once. V was pared by 3 bases and J by 4 bases, with 22 bases between. CDR1 is SGHVS and CDR2 is FNYEAQ in the germline V gene. There are 18 residues in the CDR3. The sample comes from a study of cytomegalovirus exposure and HLA in healthy donors. Broader study findings: Researchers reported that a few CMV-associated chains were confirmed in vitro as CMV antigen-specific.

The chain couples TRBV7-6 to TRBJ2-1; D possibly corresponds to TRBD2 (6 bases). The clonotype comes from a man aged 35-49 years in good health and CMV-seropositive. Sequenced: PBMCs. The CDR3 spells CASSFGGDDWVKYNEQFF. The CDR3 DNA reads as TGTGCCAGCAGCTTCGGGGGAGATGACTGGGTAAAATACAATGAGCAGTTCTTC.